Each of the 29 T cell receptor beta chains below was sequenced from the same sample in a study of blood T cell repertoires in COVID-19. The data were produced by immunoSEQ multiplex PCR, yet TCRdb's version contains in-frame clones alone and is incomplete. The sample has 450,000 or so clones; roughly 87% are singletons. The sample taken for sequencing was PBMCs or T cells enriched from blood (not recorded which). These receptors were collected from a man aged 18 to 29 who had recovered from COVID-19.

This chain connects TRBV5-1 to TRBJ1-1, with a weak D call TRBD1 (6 bases). The CDR3 extends over 15 amino acids. The germline V gene has CDR1 SGHRS and CDR2 YFSETQ. V was cut by 0 bases and J by 1 base, with 10 bases left in between. The CDR3: CASSLVGGGNTEAFF. In DNA, the CDR3 is TGCGCCAGCAGCTTGGTGGGAGGGGGGAACACTGAAGCTTTCTTT.

V gene TRBV5-1 combines with J gene TRBJ1-3; TRBD1 matches at 8 bases. Germline V gene sequence: CDR1 SGHRS, CDR2 YFSETQ. CDR3 size: 14 residues. After removal of 4 bases from V and 3 bases from J, the junction contained 3 bases not matched to a gene. In DNA form, the CDR3 reads TGCGCCAGCAGCCCGACAGGGGTTGGAAACACCATATATTTT. This gives the protein CASSPTGVGNTIYF.

The chain carries TRBV28 and TRBJ2-7, with D perhaps TRBD1 (8 bases). The germline gives CDR1 MDHEN, CDR2 SYDVKM. The germline V and J ends were trimmed by 3 bases and 6 bases, with 18 bases remaining between them. This CDR3 contains 15 residues. DNA for the CDR3: TGTGCCAGCAGTTTGGGGGGGACAGGCGGTTCCGAGCAGTACTTC. It is translated as CASSLGGTGGSEQYF. Full variable domain (outside the CDR3, taken from reference TRBV28 and TRBJ2-7): DVKVTQSSRYLVKRTGEKVFLECVQDMDHENMFWYRQDPGLGLRLIYFSYDVKMKEKGDIPEGYSVSREKKERFSLILESASTNQTSMYLCASSLGGTGGSEQYFGPGTRLTVT.

The chain uses TRBV6-4 and TRBJ2-7; TRBD1 matches 8 bases. Germline V gene data show CDR1 as MRHNA and CDR2 as SNTAGT. This CDR3 comprises 14 residues. V was pared by 4 bases and J by 5 bases, with 7 bases of the junction left unmatched. The CDR3 DNA follows: TGTGCCAGCAGTGGGGCAGGGGGCCACCACGAGCAGTACTTC. Protein product: CASSGAGGHHEQYF.

The V call is TRBV10-3, the J call TRBJ2-1, with 9 positions matching TRBD2. The ends lost 9 bases at V and 7 bases at J; junction bases unmatched: 4. Germline values: CDR1 ENHRY, CDR2 SYGVKD. This CDR3 contains 12 residues. The CDR3, as DNA: TGTGCCATAGGGACTAGCAAAAATGAGCAGTTCTTC. Translation: CAIGTSKNEQFF.

This chain joins TRBV28 and TRBJ2-1; 10 bases match TRBD2. V was pared by 6 bases and J by 4 bases, with 12 bases of the junction left unmatched. CDR3 size: 17 residues. Germline CDR1 and CDR2: MDHEN and SYDVKM. This CDR3 reads CASSSPISSGRYNEQFF. CDR3 nucleotides: TGTGCCAGCAGCTCCCCGATTAGTAGCGGGAGGTACAATGAGCAGTTCTTC.

This clone was found once. This CDR3 is CASRIQGAGGYTF. The CDR3 DNA follows: TGTGCCAGCAGGATACAGGGGGCGGGTGGCTACACCTTC. The chain has TRBV2 and TRBJ1-2, with 9 bases matching TRBD1. Germline trimming cut 6 bases from V and 7 bases from J; bases unmatched to any gene: 6. Germline CDR1 SNHLY, CDR2 FYNNEI. This CDR3 contains 13 residues. Full variable domain (missing parts from reference TRBV2 and TRBJ1-2): EPEVTQTPSHQVTQMGQEVILRCVPISNHLYFYWYRQILGQKVEFLVSFYNNEISEKSEIFDDQFSVERPDGSNFTLKIRSTKLEDSAMYFCASRIQGAGGYTFGSGTRLTVV.

This chain joins TRBV3-1 (or the pseudogene TRBV3-2) and TRBJ1-1, with D hard to call. The CDR3 is made up of 16 amino acids. The germline V gene encodes CDR1 LGHDT and CDR2 YNNKEL (reference sequence). Trimming removed 1 base from V and 8 bases from J, with 20 bases in between. The CDR3 region has the DNA TGTGCCAGCAGCCAAGGGGCCTACCCCCAGGCAGCAGAAGCTTTCTTT. It encodes CASSQGAYPQAAEAFF.

The rearrangement links TRBV6-5 to TRBJ1-2; D may be TRBD1 (6 bases). The V and J ends lost 6 bases and 7 bases respectively, with 15 bases between them. Germline CDR1 and CDR2: MNHEY and SVGAGI. This CDR3 spans 13 amino acids. The CDR3 nucleotides are TGTGCCAGCAGACCAGGGGCGGCGGTTGGCTACACCTTC. Encoded protein: CASRPGAAVGYTF.

The genes are TRBV18 and TRBJ1-2; 9 bases are shared with TRBD1. The germline CDR1 and CDR2 sequences are KGHSH and LQKENI. CDR3 length: 16 amino acids. V shed 3 bases and J 6 bases; nucleotides not matched to a gene: 11. The CDR3 sequence: CASSPGQGARLHGYTF. The CDR3 DNA follows: TGTGCCAGCTCACCGGGACAGGGCGCCCGTTTGCATGGCTACACCTTC.

The chain uses TRBV2 and TRBJ2-7; D uncertain. The CDR3 has 13 amino acids. The germline gives CDR1 SNHLY, CDR2 FYNNEI. Trimming left V 3 bases short and J 6 bases short, with 12 bases between. For the CDR3, the DNA is TGTGCCAGCAGTGAGTTCCGCAGATTCGAGCAGTACTTC. Protein: CASSEFRRFEQYF.

This chain uses TRBV21-1 with TRBJ2-5; the D call of TRBD1 is as the table states it, not checked on the DNA. TRBV21-1 is assigned pseudogene status. This CDR3 has 13 amino acids. The DNA for the CDR3 is TGTGCCAGCAGCCCCGACAACGGAGAGACCCAGTACTTC. This gives the protein CASSPDNGETQYF.

The chain links TRBV4-1 to TRBJ1-1; possibly TRBD1 for D (5 bases). Germline CDR1 is MGHRA and CDR2 is YSYEKL. The CDR3 is made up of 16 amino acids. The V end lost 1 base, the J end lost 1 base, and 13 bases lay between the germline ends. CDR3 DNA: TGCGCCAGCAGCCAAGGGGGTAGACAGAAGAACACTGAAGCTTTCTTT. Encoded protein: CASSQGGRQKNTEAFF.

This chain connects TRBV5-4 to TRBJ1-1; D ambiguous. Trimming removed 2 bases from V and 1 base from J, with 15 bases in between. This CDR3 is 16 amino acids long. The germline gives CDR1 SGHNT, CDR2 YYREEE (reference sequence). This chain's CDR3 is CASSFPGSPTNTEAFF. The CDR3 DNA is TGTGCCAGCAGCTTCCCCGGGTCCCCAACGAACACTGAAGCTTTCTTT.

The V and J genes are TRBV15 and TRBJ1-4; possible D gene TRBD1, 5 bases. The CDR3 has 17 amino acids. CDR1 LNHNV and CDR2 YYDKDF come from the germline V gene (reference sequence). Trimming took 0 bases from V and 1 from J, leaving 12 bases between them. The CDR3 reads CATSRDDRGGTNEKLFF. CDR3 in DNA: TGTGCCACCAGCAGAGATGATAGGGGAGGAACTAATGAAAAACTGTTTTTT. Filled out from reference TRBV15 and TRBJ1-4, the complete variable domain reads DAMVIQNPRYQVTQFGKPVTLSCSQTLNHNVMYWYQQKSSQAPKLLFHYYDKDFNNEADTPDNFQSRRPNTSFCFLDIRSPGLGDTAMYLCATSRDDRGGTNEKLFFGSGTQLSVL.

The CDR3 DNA sequence: TGTGCCAGTAGTACGACAGGGGTTAAGGCAGATACGCAGTATTTT. Amino acid sequence: CASSTTGVKADTQYF. The chain joins TRBV19 to TRBJ2-3, with 8 bases fitting TRBD1. The germline gives CDR1 LNHDA, CDR2 SQIVND (reference sequence). The CDR3 runs to 15 residues. The V gene end was trimmed by 4 bases and the J gene end by 4 bases; junction bases not matched to a gene: 7.

The chain joins TRBV2 to TRBJ1-1; 9 nucleotides align to TRBD1. CDR1 and CDR2 from the germline V gene are SNHLY and FYNNEI. The CDR3 is made up of 18 amino acids. The J segment lost 1 base and the V segment lost 6 bases, leaving 15 bases of the junction unmatched. This chain's CDR3 is CASSGTGFGGRGNTEAFF. CDR3 in DNA: TGTGCCAGCAGCGGGACAGGGTTTGGAGGGAGAGGGAACACTGAAGCTTTCTTT.

The chain joins TRBV29-1 to TRBJ2-7, with D maybe TRBD2 (6 bases). The CDR3 covers 14 residues. The germline V gene has CDR1 SQVTM and CDR2 ANQGSEA. V lost 4 bases to trimming and J lost 2 bases, with 15 bases between them. The CDR3 nucleotides are TGCAGCGTTGTAGGCGGTGGAGGGACCTACGAGCAGTACTTC. It is translated as CSVVGGGGTYEQYF.

With regard to this clone: Different DNA sequences within this sample yield the same CDR3. This chain connects TRBV12-3 or TRBV12-4 to TRBJ1-2, with D possibly matching TRBD1 (6 bases). The V end was cut by 2 bases, the J end by 6 bases, with 10 bases between. CDR3 length: 13 amino acids. The CDR3 region is CASSLRQGNGYTF. The DNA of the CDR3 is TGTGCCAGCAGTTTACGCCAGGGGAATGGCTACACCTTC.

The chain is built from TRBV2 and TRBJ2-5; possibly TRBD1 for D (6 bases). The germline V gene encodes CDR1 SNHLY and CDR2 FYNNEI. This CDR3 has 13 residues. The germline V and J ends were trimmed by 5 bases and 3 bases, with 10 bases remaining between them. CDR3 sequence reads: CASSLNREETQYF. The CDR3 nucleotides read TGTGCCAGCAGTCTTAACAGGGAAGAGACCCAGTACTTC.

V gene TRBV3-1 (or the pseudogene TRBV3-2) combines with J gene TRBJ1-2; perhaps TRBD1 as D (6 bases). This CDR3 has 14 amino acids. V was clipped by 4 bases and J by 4 bases, with 13 bases between them. The germline V gene has CDR1 LGHDT and CDR2 YNNKEL (reference sequence). CDR3 sequence: CASSLQQGTYGYTF. The CDR3 DNA reads TGTGCCAGCAGCCTCCAACAGGGTACCTATGGCTACACCTTC.

The gene calls are TRBV14 and TRBJ2-5, with 9 bases lining up with TRBD2. Unmatched junction bases numbered 12, after V lost 5 bases and J lost 5 bases. Germline CDR1 SGHDN, CDR2 FVKESK. The length of the CDR3 is 16 residues. Written as DNA, the CDR3 is TGTGCCAGCAGCTTCCGAGGGGCGGGAGGGCATGAGACCCAGTACTTC. It codes for CASSFRGAGGHETQYF.

J is TRBJ1-3 and V is TRBV7-8; no clear D gene. Germline CDR1 SGHVS, CDR2 FQNEAQ. The length of the CDR3 is 15 residues. The ends were cut back, 1 base at V and 1 base at J, with 8 bases in the middle. The CDR3 sequence is CASSLDGKSGNTIYF. The CDR3 nucleotides read TGTGCCAGCAGCTTAGACGGGAAATCTGGAAACACCATATATTTT.

This chain joins TRBV11-3 and TRBJ1-1; D is ambiguous. Looked up from germline, CDR1 is SGHNT and CDR2 is YENEEA. The CDR3 sequence is 17 residues long. V was cut by 1 base and J by 0 bases, with 15 bases left in between. The CDR3 DNA follows: TGTGCCAGCAGCTTAGCCTTATTCAGAGGAATGAACACTGAAGCTTTCTTT. This gives the protein CASSLALFRGMNTEAFF. The full variable domain, in which reference TRBV11-3 and TRBJ1-1 provide the parts outside the CDR3, is EAGVVQSPRYKIIEKKQPVAFWCNPISGHNTLYWYLQNLGQGPELLIRYENEEAVDDSQLPKDRFSAERLKGVDSTLKIQPAELGDSAVYLCASSLALFRGMNTEAFFGQGTRLTVV.

In this sample, this clone turned up a few times. The V call is TRBV28, the J call TRBJ1-2, with 7 nucleotides matching TRBD1. Germline V gene data show CDR1 as MDHEN and CDR2 as SYDVKM. The V segment lost 4 bases and the J segment 7 bases; nucleotides outside the gene matches: 9. CDR3 size: 14 residues. This CDR3 reads CASSSGQDPFGYTF. Here the CDR3 DNA reads TGTGCCAGCAGTTCCGGACAGGACCCCTTTGGCTACACCTTC.

There are a few counts of this clone. The J gene is TRBJ1-6, the V gene TRBV6-1; 7 nucleotides agree with TRBD1. CDR3 size: 17 residues. Germline CDR1 is MNHNS and CDR2 is SASEGT. Unmatched junction bases numbered 5, after V lost 3 bases and J lost 0 bases. CDR3 in DNA: TGTGCCAGCAGTGACCCAGGGGGAAGCTCCTATAATTCACCCCTCCACTTT. Amino acids: CASSDPGGSSYNSPLHF.

The V and J genes are TRBV30 and TRBJ2-1; TRBD2 is a possible D gene (6 bases). Trimming shortened V by 4 bases and J by 5 bases, and 12 bases separated the two germline ends. This CDR3 comprises 13 residues. Germline V gene lookup returns CDR1 GTSNPN and CDR2 SVGIG (reference sequence). CDR3 loop: CAWTRDANNEQFF. The CDR3 bases are TGTGCCTGGACGCGGGACGCTAACAATGAGCAGTTCTTC.

The chain employs TRBV23-1 and TRBJ1-1; no firm D call. TRBV23-1 is an open reading frame, and its role is uncertain. Trimming stripped 2 bases from V and 2 bases from J, with 9 bases between. The CDR3 sequence is 14 residues long. The CDR3 coding sequence is TGCGCCAGCAGTCAAACAATTAATAACACTGAAGCTTTCTTT. Translated, it gives CASSQTINNTEAFF.

The chain is built from TRBV9 and TRBJ1-5; a possible D gene is TRBD1 (6 bases). CDR3 length: 15 residues. The germline gives CDR1 SGDLS, CDR2 YYNGEE. Trimming took off 0 bases at V and 6 bases at J, with 13 bases between the two ends. CDR3 nucleotide sequence: TGTGCCAGCAGCGTAGGGCTACAGGGACCTCAGCCCCAGCATTTT. Translated, it gives CASSVGLQGPQPQHF.